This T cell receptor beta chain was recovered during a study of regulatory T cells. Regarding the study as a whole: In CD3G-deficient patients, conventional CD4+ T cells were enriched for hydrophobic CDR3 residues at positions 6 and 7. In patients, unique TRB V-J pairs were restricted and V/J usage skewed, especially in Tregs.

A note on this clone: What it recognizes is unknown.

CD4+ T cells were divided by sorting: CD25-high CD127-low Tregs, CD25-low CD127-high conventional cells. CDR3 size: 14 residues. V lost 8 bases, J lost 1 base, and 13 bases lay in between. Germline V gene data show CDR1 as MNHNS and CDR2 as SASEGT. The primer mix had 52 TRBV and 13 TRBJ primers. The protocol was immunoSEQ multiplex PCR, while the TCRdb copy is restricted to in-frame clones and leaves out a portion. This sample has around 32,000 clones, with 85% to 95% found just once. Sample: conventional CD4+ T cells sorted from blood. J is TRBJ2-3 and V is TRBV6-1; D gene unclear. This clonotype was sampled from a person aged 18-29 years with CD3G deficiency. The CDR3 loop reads CASAWGLGTDTQYF. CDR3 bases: TGTGCCAGCGCATGGGGATTGGGCACAGATACGCAGTATTTT.